The clone carrying this T cell receptor (beta chain) has a handful of counts. Other nucleotide sequences from this sample produce the same CDR3. Original methodology: Using reference gene primer amplification, nucleated cell counts were estimated. Profiling relied on immunoSEQ multiplex PCR, and the TCRdb table lists in-frame clones only, not all of them. The DNA gave D and trimming, while V, J and clone size come from that table. In the table there are about 170,000 clones, approximately 84% of which are singletons. The data belong to a study of blood T cell repertoires in COVID-19. V lost 8 bases, J lost 2 bases, and 13 bases lay in between. CDR1 and CDR2 from the germline V gene are MNHNY and SVGAGI (reference sequence). The CDR3 runs to 13 residues.

This clonotype was obtained from a human donor with acute or convalescent COVID-19. The donor label of this sample is uncertain. The rearrangement links TRBV6-6 to TRBJ2-7; D gene unclear. The source material was peripheral blood. CDR3 protein: CASGGTFTYEQYF. For the CDR3, the DNA is TGTGCCAGCGGCGGAACCTTTACCTACGAGCAGTACTTC.